Each of the 22 T cell receptor beta chains below was sequenced from the same sample in a study of a mutant IDH1 vaccine in newly diagnosed glioma. These receptors' antigens are unknown. The time point: week 11, during vaccination. The vaccine gave 300 ug of a 20-mer mutant IDH1 peptide subcutaneously per dose. Data came from immunoSEQ multiplex PCR; TCRdb stores just in-frame clones and leaves some out. Of roughly 120,000 clones listed, around 90% were seen once; the top ten hold 0.55% to 0.7%. The sample consisted of PBMCs, taken from a glioma patient whose treatment included an IDH1 peptide vaccine. The receptors were sampled from a woman between 45 and 60 years old with glioma.

The chain has TRBV5-4 and TRBJ2-7; possibly TRBD2 for D (7 bases). CDR3 length: 15 residues. Trimming pared 3 bases from V and 3 bases from J, leaving 16 bases between. Germline loops: CDR1 SGHNT, CDR2 YYREEE (reference sequence). The CDR3 region is CASSYGLGGLYEQYF. The CDR3 DNA sequence: TGTGCCAGCAGCTACGGACTAGGGGGACTCTACGAGCAGTACTTC.

The J gene is TRBJ2-5, the V gene TRBV1; TRBD2 is taken as the D call from the table, unchecked against the DNA. The J call may be incorrect, as the DNA end agrees better with TRBJ2-7. TRBV1 is a pseudogene locus. The CDR3 consists of 18 residues. The CDR3 nucleotides are TGCACCAACTGGAGGGACAGCAGAACTGACGGGACTAGACGCGAGCAGTACTTC. It encodes CTNWRDSRTDGTRREQYF.

The V and J genes are TRBV28 and TRBJ1-5; no definite D call. The CDR3 runs 14 residues. Trimming took 7 bases from V and 2 from J, leaving 12 bases between them. CDR1 is MDHEN, CDR2 SYDVKM, per germline. The CDR3 DNA reads as TGTGCCAGCACCCCCCTGGACGGCAATCAGCCCCAGCATTTT. Translated, it gives CASTPLDGNQPQHF.

The chain couples TRBV7-3 to TRBJ2-3; the D is unclear. Germline V gene lookup returns CDR1 SGHTA and CDR2 FQGTGA. This CDR3 region has 15 residues. Trimming took off 1 base at V and 0 bases at J, with 8 bases between the two ends. In DNA, the CDR3 is TGTGCCAGCAGCTTAAGACCTGCCAGCACAGATACGCAGTATTTT. It yields the protein CASSLRPASTDTQYF.

The rearrangement joins TRBV11-3 to TRBJ2-1; 11 positions agree with TRBD2. This CDR3 contains 15 residues. CDR1 SGHNT and CDR2 YENEEA come from the germline V gene. J lost 8 bases, V lost 3 bases, and 6 bases had no gene match. The CDR3 DNA reads as TGTGCCAGCAGCTTCACTAGCGGGAGAGGCTATGAGCAGTTCTTC. Translated: CASSFTSGRGYEQFF.

The chain recombines TRBV27 with TRBJ2-3, with TRBD1 identical over 7 bases. J was trimmed by 0 bases and V by 5 bases; bases with no gene match: 11. The germline V gene has CDR1 MNHEY and CDR2 SMNVEV (reference sequence). The CDR3 has 17 amino acids. The chain's CDR3 is CASSPAWGQPSTDTQYF. The CDR3 DNA reads as TGTGCCAGCAGTCCGGCGTGGGGACAGCCTAGCACAGATACGCAGTATTTT.

The chain employs TRBV5-4 and TRBJ2-6; D is ambiguous. This CDR3 region has 17 residues. Trimming removed 0 bases at V and 2 bases at J, with 12 bases between. In germline, CDR1 is SGHNT, CDR2 YYREEE (reference sequence). This CDR3 is CASSLGGWTPGANVLTF. The DNA for the CDR3 is TGTGCCAGCAGCTTGGGGGGATGGACCCCTGGGGCCAACGTCCTGACTTTC.

This rearrangement joins TRBV2 to TRBJ2-7, with D possibly matching TRBD2 (5 bases). Trimming took off 3 bases at V and 2 bases at J, with 14 bases between the two ends. The CDR3 is 15 amino acids. CDR1 is SNHLY and CDR2 is FYNNEI in the germline V gene. CDR3 nucleotide sequence: TGTGCCAGCAGTGATGATCAGCGGACCGCCTACGAGCAGTACTTC. It is translated as CASSDDQRTAYEQYF.

The chain recombines TRBV4-2 with TRBJ2-7; weak D call: TRBD1 (7 bases). The V and J ends lost 1 base and 8 bases respectively, with 33 bases between them. Germline V lookup: CDR1 LGHNA, CDR2 YNFKEQ. This CDR3 is 20 amino acids long. CDR3 sequence reads: CASSQGIGWGGQVEVLKQYF. CDR3 nucleotides: TGTGCCAGCAGCCAAGGCATCGGTTGGGGAGGACAGGTTGAGGTTTTAAAGCAGTACTTC.

The V call is TRBV6-5, the J call TRBJ1-5; no clear D gene. Germline-derived CDR1 and CDR2 are MNHEY and SVGAGI. This CDR3 contains 14 residues. Trimming removed 2 bases from V and 1 base from J, with 6 bases in between. This CDR3 is CASSYADSNQPQHF. The CDR3 nucleotides read TGTGCCAGCAGTTACGCCGACAGCAATCAGCCCCAGCATTTT.

The chain links TRBV7-8 to TRBJ2-5; 10 bases are a match to TRBD1. The ends lost 5 bases at V and 5 bases at J; junction bases unmatched: 8. CDR1 and CDR2 (germline): SGHVS, FQNEAQ. This CDR3 region has 15 residues. CDR3: CASSPDRGIGETQYF. The CDR3 DNA follows: TGTGCCAGCAGCCCGGACAGGGGGATCGGGGAGACCCAGTACTTC.

V and J are TRBV27 and TRBJ2-7; TRBD1 aligns across 9 bases. J gave up 5 bases and V 4 bases, and 6 bases lay outside the gene matches. The length of the CDR3 is 14 residues. The germline gives CDR1 MNHEY, CDR2 SMNVEV (reference sequence). CDR3 DNA sequence: TGTGCCAGCAGTTCTACAGGGGGCCCGAACGAGCAGTACTTC. Amino acid sequence: CASSSTGGPNEQYF.

V is TRBV19 and J is TRBJ2-7; D unclear. The V end was cut by 4 bases, the J end by 0 bases, with 10 bases between. The length of the CDR3 is 14 residues. The germline V gene encodes CDR1 LNHDA and CDR2 SQIVND (reference sequence). CDR3 in amino acids: CASSRQRSSYEQYF. The CDR3 nucleotides read TGTGCCAGTAGTAGGCAGCGAAGCTCCTACGAGCAGTACTTC.

The CDR3 loop reads CASSVGYRAYGYTF. The CDR3 region has the DNA TGTGCCAGCAGTGTGGGTTACAGGGCCTATGGCTACACCTTC. The chain combines TRBV2 with TRBJ1-2; D might be TRBD1 (6 bases). Trimming removed 4 bases from V and 4 bases from J, with 13 bases in between. The germline V gene encodes CDR1 SNHLY and CDR2 FYNNEI. This CDR3 spans 14 amino acids.

V gene TRBV27 combines with J gene TRBJ2-2; the D is unclear. Looked up from germline, CDR1 is MNHEY and CDR2 is SMNVEV (reference sequence). The CDR3 is 14 residues long. The V gene lost 3 bases and the J gene lost 7 bases, with 12 bases spanning the gap. The CDR3 loop reads CASSLEGLGGELFF. In DNA form, the CDR3 reads TGTGCCAGCAGTTTGGAAGGGCTCGGCGGGGAGCTGTTTTTT.

V and J are TRBV21-1 and TRBJ2-3; the listed D gene, TRBD2, was not tested against the DNA. TRBV21-1 is labeled a pseudogene. The CDR3 has 15 amino acids. The CDR3 protein is CASRGIGGSPDTQYF. The DNA for the CDR3 is TGTGCCAGCAGGGGGATAGGCGGGAGCCCTGATACGCAGTATTTT.

This clone was found once. V gene TRBV5-6 combines with J gene TRBJ1-1; weak D call: TRBD1 (6 bases). V was pared by 4 bases and J by 0 bases, with 19 bases between. CDR1 and CDR2 from the germline V gene are SGHDT and YYEEEE. CDR3 length: 17 amino acids. In DNA form, the CDR3 reads TGTGCCAGCAGCCTAGATTGGGCAGGGGCGGTGAACACTGAAGCTTTCTTT. Residues: CASSLDWAGAVNTEAFF.

J is TRBJ2-5 and V is TRBV4-1; 8 nucleotides line up with TRBD2. Germline V gene sequence: CDR1 MGHRA, CDR2 YSYEKL. V lost 4 bases to trimming and J lost 3 bases; unmatched junction nucleotides: 10. CDR3 size: 16 residues. The CDR3 nucleotides read TGCGCCAGCAGCCGAGCGGGAGTTTGGAATGAAGAGACCCAGTACTTC. Its translation is CASSRAGVWNEETQYF.

This clone was found once. The chain combines TRBV9 with TRBJ1-2, with D unclear. Germline assignment: CDR1 SGDLS and CDR2 YYNGEE. V was pared by 4 bases and J by 3 bases, with 19 bases between. The CDR3 covers 16 residues. CDR3 bases: TGTGCCAGCAGCCAGAGCCAACGGACCGAAGACTATGGCTACACCTTC. Its protein product is CASSQSQRTEDYGYTF.

This clone was detected once. The genes are TRBV5-6 and TRBJ1-5, with D unclear. The CDR3 extends over 15 amino acids. Trimming removed 4 bases from V and 5 bases from J, with 16 bases in between. Germline V gives CDR1 SGHDT, CDR2 YYEEEE. CDR3 sequence (DNA): TGTGCCAGCAGCATGGCCCCGACTGCGGATCAGCCCCAGCATTTT. Protein sequence: CASSMAPTADQPQHF. Looking up the rest from reference TRBV5-6 and TRBJ1-5 gives the full variable domain: DAGVTQSPTHLIKTRGQQVTLRCSPKSGHDTVSWYQQALGQGPQFIFQYYEEEERQRGNFPDRFSGHQFPNYSSELNVNALLLGDSALYLCASSMAPTADQPQHFGDGTRLSIL.

The chain is built from TRBV4-1 and TRBJ1-2, with TRBD1 matching over 7 bases. V dropped 0 bases and J dropped 5; count of bases not matched to a gene: 12. The length of the CDR3 is 17 residues. Germline values: CDR1 MGHRA, CDR2 YSYEKL. The CDR3 sequence: CASSQDPPEGARYGYTF. DNA of the CDR3: TGCGCCAGCAGCCAAGACCCCCCGGAGGGGGCGAGGTATGGCTACACCTTC.

This clone was picked up one time. DNA of the CDR3: TGTGCCAGTAGTATTGTAGGGTTGGGACCCAGGGACATTCAGTACTTC. Amino acids: CASSIVGLGPRDIQYF. The gene calls are TRBV19 and TRBJ2-4; D might be TRBD1 or TRBD2, each matching 5 bases. The CDR3 extends over 16 amino acids. V lost 3 bases, J lost 8 bases, and 20 bases lay in between. Germline lookup yields CDR1 LNHDA and CDR2 SQIVND (reference sequence).